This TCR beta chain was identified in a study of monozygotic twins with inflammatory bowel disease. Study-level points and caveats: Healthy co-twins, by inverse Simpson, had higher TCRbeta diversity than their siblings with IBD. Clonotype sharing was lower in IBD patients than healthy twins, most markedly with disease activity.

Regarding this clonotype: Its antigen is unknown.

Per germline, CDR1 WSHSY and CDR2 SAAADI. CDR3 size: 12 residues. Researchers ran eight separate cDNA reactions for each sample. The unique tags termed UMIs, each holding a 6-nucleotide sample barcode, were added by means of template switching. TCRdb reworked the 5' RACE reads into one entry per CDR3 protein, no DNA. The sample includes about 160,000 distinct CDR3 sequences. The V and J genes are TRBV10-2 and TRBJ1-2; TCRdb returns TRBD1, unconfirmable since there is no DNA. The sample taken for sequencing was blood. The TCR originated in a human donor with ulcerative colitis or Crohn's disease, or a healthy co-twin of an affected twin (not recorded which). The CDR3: CASSRDSYGYTF.